The present entry profiles one T cell receptor beta chain with its context. This sample was included in a study of T cells in Graves' hyperthyroidism and ophthalmopathy. Using RNA transcripts as the source, TCR beta CDR3 regions were amplified. An initial round of RT-PCR targeting the TCR CDR3 relied on the HTBI primer set. TCRdb analysed the multiplex PCR reads with MiXCR anew, one entry per CDR3 protein. The sample shows approximately 400,000 distinct CDR3 sequences, 15% to 18% of them seen only once. Uncontrolled infection, other autoimmune disease, pregnancy or lactation barred patients from enrollment. The source of the PBMCs was 10 ml of fresh peripheral blood. Per the germline V gene, CDR1 is SGHAT and CDR2 is FQDESV (reference sequence). V lost 2 bases, J lost 6 bases, and 8 bases lay in between. The CDR3 sequence is 13 residues long.

The source is a woman under 30 with Graves' hyperthyroidism. Sequenced sample: blood. V gene TRBV11-1 combines with J gene TRBJ2-1; TRBD1 might be the D (5 bases). DNA for the CDR3: TGTGCCAGCAGCTTACATAGGGGCAATGAGCAGTTCTTC. It yields the protein CASSLHRGNEQFF.